The TCR beta chain under discussion was sequenced for a study of T-cell reconstitution after alpha-beta-depleted transplantation in children. Study observations and caveats: Reports say that about two months after transplant, the alpha-beta T cells came out of several hundred graft clones that had expanded. Newly produced T cells mostly provided counts and TCRbeta diversity after one year, as hyperexpanded clones declined.

In this sample, this clonotype turned up a few times. The target antigen is unknown. Unique molecular identifiers were incorporated when the TCRbeta library was constructed. TCRdb fed the PCR reads into MiXCR, producing one record per CDR3 protein. The data show about 980,000 distinct CDR3 sequences, about 29% seen once. Looked up from germline, CDR1 is ENHRY and CDR2 is SYGVKD. Trimming took off 4 bases at V and 8 bases at J, with 14 bases between the two ends. This CDR3 region has 14 residues. The chain carries TRBV10-3 and TRBJ2-2; a possible D gene is TRBD1 (6 bases). The TCR sequence derives from a boy under two years old who had a stem cell transplant for SCID, so the T cells may come from the graft donor. The specimen was PBMCs, mostly from graft donor cells, collected 360 days after TCRalphabeta/CD19-depleted stem cell transplant. The CDR3 loop is CAISGDRPVGELFF. The CDR3 nucleotides read TGTGCCATCAGTGGCGACAGGCCGGTGGGGGAGCTGTTTTTT.